Listed below are T cell receptor beta chains from one sample, sequenced in a study of cytomegalovirus exposure and HLA in healthy donors. The protocol was immunoSEQ multiplex PCR, while the TCRdb copy is restricted to in-frame clones and leaves out a portion. The table records fewer than 200,000 clones, 70% to 85% of them present only once. The sequencing sample was made of PBMCs. The source of these receptors is a woman in her forties in good health and CMV-seronegative. The CDR3 runs from the conserved cysteine through the conserved F or W. Each record gives: CDR3 protein, CDR3 DNA, D gene, J gene, V gene, clone size. The D gene is left open where the match is weak. Size values are once, few and many counts, or a class for expanded clones, and some rows have none.

CASSFAGEGDTQYF	TGTGCCAGCAGCTTTGCGGGGGAAGGGGATACGCAGTATTTT	TRBD2	TRBJ2-3	TRBV6-6	.
CASSSTRIAGGVQETQYF	TGTGCCAGCAGCTCTACCCGAATAGCGGGGGGGGTTCAAGAGACCCAGTACTTC	TRBD2	TRBJ2-5	TRBV7-6	.
CSVRTSGSPNNEQFF	TGCAGCGTTCGGACTAGCGGGAGCCCTAACAATGAGCAGTTCTTC	TRBD2	TRBJ2-1	TRBV29-1	.
CAIRVTENTGELFF	TGTGCCATCAGGGTGACAGAGAACACCGGGGAGCTGTTTTTT	.	TRBJ2-2	TRBV10-3	.
CASSLQGLGTEAFF	TGTGCCAGCAGCTTGCAGGGATTGGGCACTGAAGCTTTCTTT	.	TRBJ1-1	TRBV11-3	.
CASSWKRQNYGYTF	TGTGCCAGCAGTTGGAAACGACAGAACTATGGCTACACCTTC	.	TRBJ1-2	TRBV6-1	.
CASSPIGGSNNQPQHF	TGTGCCAGCAGCCCGATTGGGGGCTCGAACAATCAGCCCCAGCATTTT	.	TRBJ1-5	TRBV4-2	.
CATRRGNTEAFF	TGTGCCACCCGACGGGGGAACACTGAAGCTTTCTTT	.	TRBJ1-1	TRBV6-5	.
CASSQDRTGAQANTIYF	TGCGCCAGCAGCCAAGATCGCACAGGGGCCCAGGCGAACACCATATATTTT	TRBD1	TRBJ1-3	TRBV4-1	.
CSVEPRGGRTDTQYF	TGCAGCGTTGAGCCCCGCGGGGGTCGCACAGATACGCAGTATTTT	TRBD2	TRBJ2-3	TRBV29-1	.
CASSLGAHQETQYF	TGTGCTAGCAGCTTAGGGGCTCATCAAGAGACCCAGTACTTC	.	TRBJ2-5	TRBV7-7	.
CASSPGTGNEKLFF	TGTGCCAGCAGCCCCGGGACAGGGAATGAAAAACTGTTTTTT	TRBD1	TRBJ1-4	TRBV14	.
CASSVLAGDETQYF	TGTGCCAGCAGCGTCCTAGCGGGAGATGAGACCCAGTACTTC	TRBD2	TRBJ2-5	TRBV9	once
CASSETGQGLYEQYF	TGTGCCAGCAGTGAGACAGGACAGGGTCTCTACGAGCAGTACTTC	TRBD1	TRBJ2-7	TRBV25-1	.
CASSPQTGLNSPLHF	TGTGCCAGCAGTCCTCAGACAGGCCTAAATTCACCCCTCCACTTT	.	TRBJ1-6	TRBV6-1	few
CASSQVYDRVIDQPQHF	TGCGCCAGCAGCCAAGTTTACGACAGGGTTATTGATCAGCCCCAGCATTTT	TRBD1	TRBJ1-5	TRBV5-4	few
CASSLEGQATYEQYF	TGTGCCAGCAGCTTAGAGGGACAGGCAACCTACGAGCAGTACTTC	TRBD1	TRBJ2-7	TRBV7-6	.
CASSWDSMNTEAFF	TGCGCCAGCAGCTGGGACAGCATGAACACTGAAGCTTTCTTT	TRBD1	TRBJ1-1	TRBV5-1	.
CASSHGAALGETQYF	TGTGCCAGCAGTCATGGGGCGGCCTTGGGGGAGACCCAGTACTTC	.	TRBJ2-5	TRBV7-2	.
CATGQSYNEQFF	TGTGCCACAGGACAATCCTACAATGAGCAGTTCTTC	.	TRBJ2-1	TRBV10-3	few
CASSWGQGLGNTGELFF	TGCGCCAGCAGCTGGGGACAGGGGTTAGGGAACACCGGGGAGCTGTTTTTT	TRBD1	TRBJ2-2	TRBV5-1	.
CASSVQGAQPQHF	TGTGCCAGCAGCGTCCAGGGGGCCCAGCCCCAGCATTTT	TRBD1	TRBJ1-5	TRBV7-2	.
CASSSSVYEQYF	TGTGCCAGCAGTTCTAGTGTCTACGAGCAGTACTTC	.	TRBJ2-7	TRBV28	.
CASSQARQGPYEQYF	TGCGCCAGCAGCCAAGCCCGACAGGGACCCTACGAGCAGTACTTC	TRBD1	TRBJ2-7	TRBV4-1	few
CASSQDQGGVYGYTF	TGCGCCAGCAGCCAAGATCAAGGGGGTGTCTATGGCTACACCTTC	.	TRBJ1-2	TRBV4-3	.
CASSSTGLIEPQHF	TGTGCCAGCAGCTCGACAGGCCTGATCGAACCCCAGCATTTT	.	TRBJ1-5	TRBV6-5	.
CASSSQGQRSGNTIYF	TGTGCCAGCAGCTCCCAGGGACAAAGAAGTGGAAACACCATATATTTT	.	TRBJ1-3	TRBV11-2	.
CASSQVVGGFQFF	TGTGCCAGCAGCCAAGTCGTAGGAGGATTCCAGTTCTTC	.	TRBJ2-1	TRBV14	.
CASSLYPRYTDTQYF	TGTGCCAGTAGTTTATACCCCAGGTACACAGATACGCAGTATTTT	.	TRBJ2-3	TRBV19	.
CASSTLWGRSTDTQYF	TGTGCCAGCAGTACCCTCTGGGGCCGGAGCACAGATACGCAGTATTTT	.	TRBJ2-3	TRBV27	.
CASSFRSGTGSYEQYF	TGTGCCAGCAGCTTTAGGAGTGGGACAGGGTCCTACGAGCAGTACTTC	TRBD1	TRBJ2-7	TRBV11-2	.
CASSQAGNEQFF	TGTGCCAGCAGCCAAGCGGGAAATGAGCAGTTCTTC	TRBD2	TRBJ2-1	TRBV28	.
CASSLRTSGAYEQYF	TGTGCCAGCAGTTTACGTACTAGCGGAGCATACGAGCAGTACTTC	TRBD2	TRBJ2-7	TRBV28	.
CASSTTGTAFYEQFF	TGTGCCAGCAGTACAACCGGGACTGCCTTTTATGAGCAGTTCTTC	.	TRBJ2-1	TRBV6-5	.
CASSLAAGGVRNEQFF	TGCGCCAGCAGCTTGGCCGCTGGCGGGGTTCGTAATGAGCAGTTCTTC	.	TRBJ2-1	TRBV5-1	few
CASSLAWQGSYGYTF	TGTGCCAGCAGCTTAGCATGGCAGGGGTCCTATGGCTACACCTTC	.	TRBJ1-2	TRBV7-2	.
CASRGLGETQYF	TGTGCCAGCAGGGGGCTCGGAGAGACCCAGTACTTC	.	TRBJ2-5	TRBV6-1	.